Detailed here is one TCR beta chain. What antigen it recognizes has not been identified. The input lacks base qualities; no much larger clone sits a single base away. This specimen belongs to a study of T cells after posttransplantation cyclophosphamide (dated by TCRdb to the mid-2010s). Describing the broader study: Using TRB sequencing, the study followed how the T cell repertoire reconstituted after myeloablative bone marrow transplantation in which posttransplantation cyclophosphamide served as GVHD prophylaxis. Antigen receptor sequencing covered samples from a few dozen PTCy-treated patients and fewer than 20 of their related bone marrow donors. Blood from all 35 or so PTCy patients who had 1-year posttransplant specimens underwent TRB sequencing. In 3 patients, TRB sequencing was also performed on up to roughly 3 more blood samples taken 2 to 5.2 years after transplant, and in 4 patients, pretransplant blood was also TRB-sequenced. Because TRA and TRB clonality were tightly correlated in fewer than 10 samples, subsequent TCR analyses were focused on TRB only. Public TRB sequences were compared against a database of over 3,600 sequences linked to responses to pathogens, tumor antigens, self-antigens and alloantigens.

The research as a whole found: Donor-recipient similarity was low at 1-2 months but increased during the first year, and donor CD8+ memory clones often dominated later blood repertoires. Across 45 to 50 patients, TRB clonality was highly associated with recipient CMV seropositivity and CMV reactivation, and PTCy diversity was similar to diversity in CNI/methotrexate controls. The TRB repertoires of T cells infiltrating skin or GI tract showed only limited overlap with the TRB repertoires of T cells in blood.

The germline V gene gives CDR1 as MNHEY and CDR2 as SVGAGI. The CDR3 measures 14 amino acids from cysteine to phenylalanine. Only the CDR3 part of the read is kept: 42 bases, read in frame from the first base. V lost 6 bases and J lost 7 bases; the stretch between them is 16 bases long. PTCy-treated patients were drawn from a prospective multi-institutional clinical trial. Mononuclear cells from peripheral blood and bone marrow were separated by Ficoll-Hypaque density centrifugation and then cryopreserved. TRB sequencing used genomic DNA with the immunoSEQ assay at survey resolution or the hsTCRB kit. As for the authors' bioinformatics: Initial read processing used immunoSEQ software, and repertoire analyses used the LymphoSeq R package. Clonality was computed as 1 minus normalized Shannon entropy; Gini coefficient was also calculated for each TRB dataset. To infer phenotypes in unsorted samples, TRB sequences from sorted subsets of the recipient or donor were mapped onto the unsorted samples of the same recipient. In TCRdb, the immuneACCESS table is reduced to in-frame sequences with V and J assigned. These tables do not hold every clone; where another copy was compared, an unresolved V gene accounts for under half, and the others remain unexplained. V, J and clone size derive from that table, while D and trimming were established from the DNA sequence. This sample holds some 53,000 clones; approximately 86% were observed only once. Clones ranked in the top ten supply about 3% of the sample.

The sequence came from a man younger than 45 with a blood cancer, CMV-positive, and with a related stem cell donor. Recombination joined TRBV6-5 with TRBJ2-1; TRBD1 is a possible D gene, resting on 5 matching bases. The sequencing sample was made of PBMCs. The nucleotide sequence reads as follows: TGTGCCAGCAGATATGACAGAGGAACGAATGAGCAGTTCTTC. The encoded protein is CASRYDRGTNEQFF.